This T cell receptor (beta chain) originates from a study of T cells after yellow fever vaccination. Study context: Preparation used SMART-Seq v4 Ultra Low Input for the low-cell-number fractions.

Template switching with 5'RACE generated the TCR cDNA and added a universal primer site and UMIs. One entry per CDR3 protein, called by TCRdb with MiXCR from the 5' RACE reads. This table holds approximately 300,000 distinct CDR3 sequences, more than 8.5% found once. A note on this clonotype: Its target is not known.

The CDR3 extends over 15 amino acids. Germline V CDR1 and CDR2: LGHNA, YSLEER. Trimming cost V 0 bases and J 5 bases, with 13 bases left between them. Study findings and constraints: Researchers noted that a small share of clonotypes showed up in both CD4 and CD8 compartments. Reappearing after the booster were most of the clones from primary vaccination (roughly 95% CD4, about 88% CD8).

The TCR comes from a man between 18 and 35 years old who received the YFV17D yellow fever vaccine. The rearrangement joins TRBV4-3 to TRBJ1-1; no clear D gene. The material was PBMCs, obtained on the day of the first yellow fever vaccination. CDR3 residues: CASSQDPGWPTEAFF. The CDR3 DNA reads TGCGCCAGCAGCCAAGACCCCGGGTGGCCGACTGAAGCTTTCTTT.